Presented here are 11 T cell receptor beta chains from one specimen sequenced in a study of post-analysis software for immune sequencing data (dated by TCRdb to the mid-2010s). Study-wide conclusions, independent of this receptor: Significantly higher frequencies in patients than in controls were found for a handful of TRBV segments, including TRBV5-6, TRBV5-1 and TRBV20-1.

Antigens for these TCRs are unknown. Library construction relied on PCR. Sequencing was performed on an Illumina HiSeq 2500. To reduce PCR and sequencing biases, unique molecular identifiers were incorporated into the TCR beta cDNA libraries. In-frame beta chains were kept once TCRdb had trimmed the public reads at Q25 with fastp and called clones with MiXCR. Every CDR3 protein is listed once, alongside the most common genes and DNA of its rows. The sample contains some 700,000 distinct CDR3 sequences, 55% to 60% of them found a single time. The ten top clones hold 11% of the sample. Sample: blood. The origin of the receptors is a girl aged 2 to 10 with multiple sclerosis.

This clonotype was observed a few times. V is TRBV12-3 or TRBV12-4 and J is TRBJ1-1; unclear D gene. The CDR3 contains 12 residues. The V end lost 5 bases, the J end lost 2 bases, and 6 bases lay between the germline ends. This chain's CDR3 is CASSVDNTEAFF. The CDR3 DNA is TGTGCCAGCAGTGTCGATAACACTGAAGCTTTCTTT.

The gene calls are TRBV15 and TRBJ2-5, with D maybe TRBD2 (6 bases). Germline V gene lookup returns CDR1 LNHNV and CDR2 YYDKDF (reference sequence). Trimming pared 0 bases from V and 5 bases from J, leaving 13 bases between. The CDR3 totals 15 residues. CDR3 coding DNA: TGTGCCACCAGCAGAGATGCGGGGTACGAGGAGACCCAGTACTTC. Translating gives CATSRDAGYEETQYF.

The gene calls are TRBV20-1 and TRBJ2-7, with TRBD1 matching 9 bases. V dropped 4 bases and J dropped 2; count of bases not matched to a gene: 3. This CDR3 is 13 amino acids long. Germline CDR1 reads DFQATT; CDR2 reads SNEGSKA (reference sequence). This chain's CDR3 is CSAKDRGPYEQYF. The CDR3 DNA reads TGCAGTGCTAAGGACAGGGGACCCTACGAGCAGTACTTC.

The genes are TRBV30 and TRBJ1-5, with TRBD1 identical over 9 bases. Germline trimming cut 3 bases from V and 5 bases from J; bases unmatched to any gene: 5. The CDR3 is made up of 14 amino acids. Germline V gene lookup returns CDR1 GTSNPN and CDR2 SVGIG (reference sequence). The DNA for the CDR3 is TGTGCCTGGAGGGGACAGGGCGGGCATCAGCCCCAGCATTTT. Its protein is CAWRGQGGHQPQHF.

This clonotype was seen only once. The gene calls are TRBV3-1 and TRBJ1-1, with D possibly TRBD1 on 5 matching bases. The CDR3 consists of 14 residues. Germline V CDR1 and CDR2: LGHDT, YNNKEL (reference sequence). The V gene lost 3 bases and the J gene lost 4 bases, with 12 bases spanning the gap. The CDR3, as DNA: TGTGCCAGCAGCCATCTTCAGGGAGGCACTGAAGCTTTCTTT. It encodes CASSHLQGGTEAFF. The full variable domain, completed using reference TRBV3-1 and TRBJ1-1, is DTAVSQTPKYLVTQMGNDKSIKCEQNLGHDTMYWYKQDSKKFLKIMFSYNNKELIINETVPNRFSPKSPDKAHLNLHINSLELGDSAVYFCASSHLQGGTEAFFGQGTRLTVV.

The V call is TRBV29-1, the J call TRBJ2-3, with 9 positions matching TRBD2. The V gene end was trimmed by 0 bases and the J gene end by 2 bases; junction bases not matched to a gene: 9. Germline V gene data show CDR1 as SQVTM and CDR2 as ANQGSEA. The CDR3 spans 17 residues. CDR3 amino acids: CSVEEGTSPSYTDTQYF. The CDR3 DNA reads TGCAGCGTTGAAGAAGGGACTAGCCCCTCTTACACAGATACGCAGTATTTT.

This clonotype was observed a few times. The chain joins TRBV6-1 to TRBJ2-7, with TRBD2 as a possible D gene (6 bases). The CDR3 totals 15 residues. The V end was cut by 5 bases, the J end by 3 bases, with 17 bases between. CDR1 and CDR2 from the germline V gene are MNHNS and SASEGT. The CDR3 coding sequence is TGTGCCAGCAGTCCCCCGGGGGATCCTGGCTACGAGCAGTACTTC. Translated, it gives CASSPPGDPGYEQYF.

About this clonotype: Sequence at one end of the junction differs from germline and may be a read error. The gene calls are TRBV4-2 and TRBJ2-6; D call uncertain. Per the germline V gene, CDR1 is LGHNA and CDR2 is YNFKEQ. CDR3 size: 16 residues. The CDR3 loop reads CASTQNTYSGANVLTF. Written as DNA, the CDR3 is TGTGCCAGCACCCAAAACACGTACTCTGGGGCCAACGTCCTGACTTTC.

This clonotype was found once. The J gene is TRBJ1-1, the V gene TRBV11-3, with a possible D match to TRBD1 (6 bases). CDR1 SGHNT and CDR2 YENEEA come from the germline V gene. This CDR3 is 15 amino acids long. The germline V and J ends were trimmed by 2 bases and 3 bases, with 13 bases remaining between them. CDR3 in amino acids: CASSLWGGEDTEAFF. The CDR3 region has the DNA TGTGCCAGCAGCTTATGGGGGGGCGAGGACACTGAAGCTTTCTTT. Full variable domain (remainder filled in from reference TRBV11-3 and TRBJ1-1): EAGVVQSPRYKIIEKKQPVAFWCNPISGHNTLYWYLQNLGQGPELLIRYENEEAVDDSQLPKDRFSAERLKGVDSTLKIQPAELGDSAVYLCASSLWGGEDTEAFFGQGTRLTVV.

The chain links TRBV10-3 to TRBJ2-5, with TRBD2 matching 10 bases. Germline lookup yields CDR1 ENHRY and CDR2 SYGVKD. The CDR3 has 16 amino acids. V was pared by 2 bases and J by 3 bases, with 6 bases of the junction left unmatched. The CDR3, as DNA: TGTGCCATCAGTGAGCCAAAGGGACTAGCGAAAGAGACCCAGTACTTC. Translated: CAISEPKGLAKETQYF.

The V and J genes are TRBV2 and TRBJ2-4, with 10 bases matching TRBD2. From germline, CDR1 is SNHLY and CDR2 FYNNEI. Germline trimming cut 6 bases from V and 7 bases from J; bases unmatched to any gene: 12. CDR3 size: 16 residues. CDR3 coding DNA: TGTGCCAGCAGCTCCTCACTAGCGGGGTTTGTGAACATTCAGTACTTC. Protein product: CASSSSLAGFVNIQYF.